The rows below give T cell receptor beta chains drawn from one sample of a study of T-cell memory formation after mild COVID-19. TCRdb reprocessed the 5' RACE reads with MiXCR, giving one entry per CDR3 protein. The sample lists 65,000 to 90,000 distinct CDR3 sequences, over 11% occurring once. The specimen sequenced was PBMCs or a T cell subset sorted from them (not recorded which). The receptors were sampled from an adult woman who had mild COVID-19 (a few samples of this study predate the infection). Cell type and time point are not known. CDR3s include the opening cysteine and the closing phenylalanine or tryptophan. The order of the fields is V gene, J gene, clone size, D gene, CDR3 protein, CDR3 DNA. D genes are given only for firm matches. Clone size is not always given. Where it is, it says once, few, many or a class for expanded clones.

>TRBV2|TRBJ2-1|NA|NA
CASSEVGQAPYNEQFF
TGTGCCAGCAGTGAAGTCGGGCAGGCTCCCTACAATGAGCAGTTCTTC
>TRBV14|TRBJ2-7|few|NA
CASSQVTAYEQYF
TGTGCCAGCAGCCAAGTTACAGCCTACGAGCAGTACTTC
>TRBV11-3|TRBJ2-2|NA|NA
CASSSYGGPDTGELFF
TGTGCCAGCAGCTCCTACGGGGGGCCGGACACCGGGGAGCTGTTTTTT
>TRBV6-5|TRBJ2-1|many|TRBD2
CASSYSGLAGGNEQFF
TGTGCCAGCAGTTACTCCGGGCTAGCGGGAGGCAATGAGCAGTTCTTC
>TRBV27|TRBJ2-7|NA|NA
CASGARVGPTRAGYEQYF
TGTGCCAGCGGCGCACGCGTTGGCCCAACTCGGGCGGGGTACGAGCAGTACTTC
>TRBV24-1|TRBJ2-5|few|TRBD2
CATSDRYRAGGETQYF
TGTGCCACCAGTGACCGGTACAGGGCGGGAGGCGAGACCCAGTACTTC
>TRBV29-1|TRBJ2-7|few|NA
CSVVWSYLRSYEQYF
TGCAGCGTTGTGTGGAGTTACCTGCGCTCCTACGAGCAGTACTTC
>TRBV4-2|TRBJ2-7|NA|TRBD2
CASSQEDSGSYEQYF
TGTGCCAGCAGCCAAGAAGATAGCGGGAGCTACGAGCAGTACTTC
>TRBV29-1|TRBJ2-5|many|NA
CSVQGIEETQYF
TGCAGCGTTCAAGGGATCGAAGAGACCCAGTACTTC
>TRBV4-3|TRBJ2-7|few|NA
CASSQGRDPSYEQYF
TGCGCCAGCAGCCAAGGTCGGGACCCCTCCTACGAGCAGTACTTC
>TRBV6-5|TRBJ2-7|NA|NA
CASSPGPRGLEQYF
TGTGCCAGCAGTCCTGGGCCCAGAGGCCTCGAGCAGTACTTC
>TRBV5-1|TRBJ2-3|few|NA
CASSSPGGDPQDTQYF
TGCGCCAGCAGCTCACCCGGCGGAGATCCCCAAGATACGCAGTATTTT
>TRBV20-1|TRBJ2-1|NA|TRBD2
CSAPPRGSSYNEQFF
TGCAGTGCTCCACCGCGGGGGAGCTCCTACAATGAGCAGTTCTTC
>TRBV30|TRBJ2-3|NA|TRBD2
CAWNRLAGDTQYF
TGTGCCTGGAACCGACTAGCTGGTGATACGCAGTATTTT
>TRBV6-2/TRBV6-3|TRBJ2-1|NA|NA
CASSPLGTYNEQFF
TGTGCCAGCAGCCCGCTGGGGACCTACAATGAGCAGTTCTTC
>TRBV6-2/TRBV6-3|TRBJ2-1|NA|NA
CASSYSASRNEQFF
TGTGCCAGCAGTTACTCTGCTAGCAGGAATGAGCAGTTCTTC
>TRBV9|TRBJ2-3|NA|NA
CASSAWGSTDTQYF
TGTGCCAGCAGCGCTTGGGGGAGCACAGATACGCAGTATTTT
>TRBV6-6|TRBJ1-5|NA|TRBD1
CASSLYIWTGEGSNQPQHF
TGTGCCAGCAGCCTCTACATCTGGACAGGTGAAGGTAGCAATCAGCCCCAGCATTTT
>TRBV19|TRBJ2-3|NA|NA
CASGMRAPVGDTQYF
TGTGCCAGTGGTATGAGGGCCCCGGTTGGCGATACGCAGTATTTT
>TRBV7-9|TRBJ1-2|NA|NA
CASSLGQGTGYTF
TGTGCCAGCAGCTTAGGCCAGGGCACCGGCTACACCTTC
>TRBV7-9|TRBJ2-3|few|TRBD2
CASSLGTSGTHTDTQYF
TGTGCCAGCAGCCTGGGCACTAGCGGGACGCACACAGATACGCAGTATTTT
>TRBV7-9|TRBJ2-5|many|TRBD2
CASSLALLAEETQYF
TGTGCCAGCAGCTTAGCGTTACTAGCGGAAGAGACCCAGTACTTC
>TRBV2|TRBJ1-5|few|NA
CASSQTGDSNQPQHF
TGTGCCAGCAGCCAGACCGGCGATAGCAATCAGCCCCAGCATTTT
>TRBV7-9|TRBJ2-5|few|TRBD2
CASSGRLAGQETQYF
TGTGCCAGCAGCGGTCGACTAGCGGGGCAAGAGACCCAGTACTTC
>TRBV4-1|TRBJ2-7|NA|NA
CASSQDSGWEQYF
TGCGCCAGCAGCCAAGATTCAGGGTGGGAGCAGTACTTC
>TRBV25-1|TRBJ2-6|NA|NA
CASSELPGPSGANVLTF
TGTGCCAGCAGTGAATTGCCCGGGCCCTCTGGGGCCAACGTCCTGACTTTC
>TRBV6-4|TRBJ2-2|NA|NA
CASSDYKGTGELFF
TGTGCCAGCAGTGACTATAAGGGAACCGGGGAGCTGTTTTTT
>TRBV6-5|TRBJ1-4|NA|TRBD1
CASSLTGTGEKLFF
TGTGCCAGCAGCCTCACCGGGACAGGGGAGAAACTGTTTTTT
>TRBV24-1|TRBJ2-3|NA|NA
CATSDLPGHLTDTQYF
TGTGCCACCAGTGATCTTCCGGGACACCTCACAGATACGCAGTATTTT
>TRBV6-5|TRBJ2-7|few|NA
CASSFYGGEPYEQYF
TGTGCCAGCAGTTTCTACGGCGGTGAACCCTACGAGCAGTACTTC
>TRBV11-2|TRBJ1-2|few|NA
CASSAEPKYDYGYTF
TGTGCCAGCAGCGCCGAACCTAAATATGACTATGGCTACACCTTC
>TRBV2|TRBJ2-3|NA|NA
CASSEGQRPYTDTQYF
TGTGCCAGCAGTGAAGGCCAGCGGCCCTACACAGATACGCAGTATTTT
>TRBV7-3|TRBJ2-1|NA|TRBD2
CASSLSGTSGIDEQFF
TGTGCCAGCAGCTTATCGGGGACTAGCGGGATAGATGAGCAGTTCTTC
>TRBV10-3|TRBJ2-7|NA|NA
CAISENYEQYF
TGTGCCATCAGTGAGAACTACGAGCAGTACTTC
>TRBV27|TRBJ2-7|NA|NA
CASSITGSPHEQYF
TGTGCCAGCAGTATCACAGGGAGCCCACACGAGCAGTACTTC
>TRBV29-1|TRBJ2-1|few|TRBD1
CSVDRLGQGAGEQFF
TGCAGCGTTGATAGGTTGGGACAGGGGGCGGGTGAGCAGTTCTTC
>TRBV20-1|TRBJ2-7|few|NA
CSARGEGIYEQYF
TGCAGTGCTAGAGGAGAAGGTATCTACGAGCAGTACTTC
>TRBV7-3|TRBJ2-7|NA|NA
CASSYGPASYEQYF
TGTGCCAGCAGCTACGGTCCTGCCTCCTACGAGCAGTACTTC
>TRBV25-1|TRBJ2-5|NA|TRBD1
CASSEWSPTGSLETQYF
TGTGCCAGCAGTGAATGGTCCCCGACAGGGTCGCTGGAGACCCAGTACTTC
>TRBV7-9|TRBJ2-3|few|NA
CALPRDTSSTDTQYF
TGTGCCCTTCCCCGGGACACATCTAGCACAGATACGCAGTATTTT
>TRBV4-1|TRBJ1-2|few|NA
CASSQRGDGYTF
TGCGCCAGCAGCCAGAGAGGGGATGGCTACACCTTC
>TRBV9|TRBJ2-1|NA|NA
CASSVATSSYNEQFF
TGTGCCAGCAGCGTAGCTACTTCCTCCTACAATGAGCAGTTCTTC
>TRBV4-1|TRBJ2-7|once|TRBD1
CASSLPGQTYEQYF
TGCGCCAGCAGCCTCCCGGGACAGACCTACGAGCAGTACTTC
>TRBV7-2|TRBJ2-2|few|NA
CASSPLVLGELFF
TGTGCCAGCAGCCCGCTCGTTTTGGGGGAGCTGTTTTTT
>TRBV11-3|TRBJ2-3|NA|NA
CASSVGKGTDTQYF
TGTGCCAGCAGCGTAGGAAAGGGCACAGATACGCAGTATTTT